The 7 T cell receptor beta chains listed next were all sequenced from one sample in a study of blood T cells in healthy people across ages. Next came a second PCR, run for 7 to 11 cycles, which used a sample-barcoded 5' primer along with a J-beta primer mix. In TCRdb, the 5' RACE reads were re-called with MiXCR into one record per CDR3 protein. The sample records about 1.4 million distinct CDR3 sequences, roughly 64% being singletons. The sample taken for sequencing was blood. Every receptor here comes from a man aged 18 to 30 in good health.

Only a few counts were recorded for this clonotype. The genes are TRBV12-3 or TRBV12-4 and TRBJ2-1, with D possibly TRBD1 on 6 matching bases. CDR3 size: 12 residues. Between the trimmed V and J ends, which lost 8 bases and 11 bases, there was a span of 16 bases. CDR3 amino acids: CASGIQGLQQFF. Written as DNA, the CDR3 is TGTGCCAGCGGAATACAGGGTTTACAGCAGTTCTTC.

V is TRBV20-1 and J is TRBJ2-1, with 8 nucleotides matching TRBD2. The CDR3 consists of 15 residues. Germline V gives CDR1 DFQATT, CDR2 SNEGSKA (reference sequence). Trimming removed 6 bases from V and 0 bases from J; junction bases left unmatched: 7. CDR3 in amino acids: CSALKRESSYNEQFF. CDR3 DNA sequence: TGCAGTGCCCTCAAGCGGGAGAGCTCCTACAATGAGCAGTTCTTC.

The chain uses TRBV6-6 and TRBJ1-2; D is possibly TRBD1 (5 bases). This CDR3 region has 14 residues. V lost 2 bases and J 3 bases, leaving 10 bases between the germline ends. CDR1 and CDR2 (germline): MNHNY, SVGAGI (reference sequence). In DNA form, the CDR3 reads TGTGCCAGCAGTTACATAGACAGAGACTATGGCTACACCTTC. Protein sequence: CASSYIDRDYGYTF.

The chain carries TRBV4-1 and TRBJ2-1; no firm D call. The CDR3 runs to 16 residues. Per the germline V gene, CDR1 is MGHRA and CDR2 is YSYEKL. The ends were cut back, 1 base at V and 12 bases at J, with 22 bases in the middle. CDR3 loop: CASSQAPVLLDRGQFF. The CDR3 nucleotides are TGCGCCAGCAGCCAAGCTCCGGTGTTGTTAGACCGTGGGCAGTTCTTC.

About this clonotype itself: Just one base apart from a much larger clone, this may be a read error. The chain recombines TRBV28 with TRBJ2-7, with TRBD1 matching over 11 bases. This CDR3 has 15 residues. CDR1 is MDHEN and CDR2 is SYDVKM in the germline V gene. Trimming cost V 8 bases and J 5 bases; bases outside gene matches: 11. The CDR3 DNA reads TGTGCCAGCGCGCAGGTGGACAGGGGGCAAGACGAGCAGTACTTC. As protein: CASAQVDRGQDEQYF.

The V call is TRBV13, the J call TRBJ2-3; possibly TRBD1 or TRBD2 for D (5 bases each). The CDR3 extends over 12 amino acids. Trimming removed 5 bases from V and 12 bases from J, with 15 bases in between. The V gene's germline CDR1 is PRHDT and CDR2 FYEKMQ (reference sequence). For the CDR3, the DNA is TGTGCCAGCAGCCCATACCGGGGCAGCCAGTATTTT. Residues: CASSPYRGSQYF.

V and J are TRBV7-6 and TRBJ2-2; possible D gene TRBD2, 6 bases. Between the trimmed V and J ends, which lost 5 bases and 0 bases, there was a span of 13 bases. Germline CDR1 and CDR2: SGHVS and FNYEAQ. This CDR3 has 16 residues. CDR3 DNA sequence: TGTGCCAGCAGCCCCACGGGACTTCCGAACACCGGGGAGCTGTTTTTT. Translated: CASSPTGLPNTGELFF. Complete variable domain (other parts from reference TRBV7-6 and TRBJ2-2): GAGVSQSPRYKVTKRGQDVALRCDPISGHVSLYWYRQALGQGPEFLTYFNYEAQQDKSGLPNDRFSAERPEGSISTLTIQRTEQRDSAMYRCASSPTGLPNTGELFFGEGSRLTVL.